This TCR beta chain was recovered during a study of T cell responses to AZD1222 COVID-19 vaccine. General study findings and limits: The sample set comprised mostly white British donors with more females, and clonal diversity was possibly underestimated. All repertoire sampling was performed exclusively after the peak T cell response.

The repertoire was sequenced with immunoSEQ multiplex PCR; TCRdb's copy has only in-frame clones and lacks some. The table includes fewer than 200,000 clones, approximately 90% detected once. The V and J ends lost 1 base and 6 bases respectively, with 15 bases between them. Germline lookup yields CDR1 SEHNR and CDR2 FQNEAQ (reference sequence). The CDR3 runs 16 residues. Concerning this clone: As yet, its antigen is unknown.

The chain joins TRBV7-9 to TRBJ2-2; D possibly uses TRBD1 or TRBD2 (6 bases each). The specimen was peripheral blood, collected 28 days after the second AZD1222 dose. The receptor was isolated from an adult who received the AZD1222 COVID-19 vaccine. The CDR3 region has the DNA TGTGCCAGCAGCTTAGAGGGGGGTCAGACCGCCGGGGAGCTGTTTTTT. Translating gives CASSLEGGQTAGELFF.